The 12 T cell receptor beta chains below were found in one sample sequenced in a study of human T cells and chemical hapten exposure. TCRdb reanalysed the RACE reads using MiXCR and keeps one entry per CDR3 protein. The sample includes more than 90,000 distinct CDR3 sequences, 10% to 13% of them seen just once. The time point denotes: patch test 1, 2 weeks after DPC sensitization. Treatment in this sample: therapeutic diphenylcyclopropenone sensitization with weekly scalp DPC. Sequencing used whole blood, obtained in connection with sensitization to the hapten diphenylcyclopropenone (DPC). The receptors stem from a man in his forties with alopecia areata. Some clones in this sample may be carry-over from other donors' samples.

A few counts support this clonotype. The genes are TRBV29-1 and TRBJ2-3, with D perhaps TRBD1 (6 bases). The CDR3 has 12 amino acids. Trimming removed 6 bases from V and 2 bases from J, with 9 bases in between. Germline V CDR1 and CDR2: SQVTM, ANQGSEA. CDR3 sequence: CSVRDITDTQYF. The CDR3 DNA reads as TGCAGCGTGAGGGACATCACAGATACGCAGTATTTT.

The rearrangement links TRBV30 to TRBJ1-1, with D possibly being TRBD1 (6 bases). Trimming removed 0 bases at V and 0 bases at J, with 11 bases between. Germline V CDR1 and CDR2: GTSNPN, SVGIG (reference sequence). This CDR3 region has 15 residues. CDR3 coding DNA: TGTGCCTGGAGTGTACGGGCAGGGGTGAACACTGAAGCTTTCTTT. Amino acids: CAWSVRAGVNTEAFF. The full variable domain, its missing parts supplied by reference TRBV30 and TRBJ1-1, is SQTIHQWPATLVQPVGSPLSLECTVEGTSNPNLYWYRQAAGRGLQLLFYSVGIGQISSEVPQNLSASRPQDRQFILSSKKLLLSDSGFYLCAWSVRAGVNTEAFFGQGTRLTVV.

This clonotype was recorded a few times. CDR3: CASSPAGTGENQPQHF. The CDR3 bases are TGTGCCAGCAGCCCTGCTGGGACAGGGGAAAATCAGCCCCAGCATTTT. This chain connects TRBV3-1 to TRBJ1-5, with 10 bases that match TRBD1. Germline loops: CDR1 LGHDT, CDR2 YNNKEL (reference sequence). This CDR3 spans 16 amino acids. Trimming removed 4 bases from V and 4 bases from J; junction bases left unmatched: 7.

A few counts support this clonotype. The rearrangement uses TRBV5-1 and TRBJ2-7; D is perhaps TRBD1 (6 bases). The V gene's germline CDR1 is SGHRS and CDR2 YFSETQ. Trimming removed 4 bases at V and 2 bases at J, with 19 bases between. The CDR3 has 16 residues. CDR3 protein: CASSPRTVFRPYEQYV. Written as DNA, the CDR3 is TGCGCCAGCAGCCCTAGGACAGTCTTTAGACCCTACGAGCAGTACGTC.

This clonotype showed up many times. This chain links TRBV27 with TRBJ2-2; no firm D call. Trimming left V 0 bases short and J 6 bases short, with 2 bases between. Germline lookup yields CDR1 MNHEY and CDR2 SMNVEV (reference sequence). The CDR3 totals 12 residues. CDR3 coding DNA: TGTGCCAGCAGTTTATCGGCCGGGGAGCTGTTTTTT. Its protein product is CASSLSAGELFF.

The CDR3, as DNA: TGTGCCAGCAGTTTGGCGACTTATGGTCAGCCCCAGCATTTT. It codes for CASSLATYGQPQHF. The chain couples TRBV28 to TRBJ1-5, with D unclear. V was trimmed by 3 bases and J by 6 bases, leaving 12 bases between them. The length of the CDR3 is 14 residues. The germline gives CDR1 MDHEN, CDR2 SYDVKM. Supplemented by reference TRBV28 and TRBJ1-5, the full variable domain reads DVKVTQSSRYLVKRTGEKVFLECVQDMDHENMFWYRQDPGLGLRLIYFSYDVKMKEKGDIPEGYSVSREKKERFSLILESASTNQTSMYLCASSLATYGQPQHFGDGTRLSIL.

The V gene is TRBV28, the J gene TRBJ2-7; TRBD2 aligns across 8 bases. Losses at the gene ends were 5 bases for V and 4 bases for J; bases not matched to a gene: 10. Germline V gene sequence: CDR1 MDHEN, CDR2 SYDVKM. This CDR3 contains 15 residues. CDR3 DNA sequence: TGTGCCAGCAGTCTACTAGCGGACCCTCGGTACGAGCAGTACTTC. Protein sequence: CASSLLADPRYEQYF.

This clonotype appeared a few times. The chain employs TRBV7-9 and TRBJ2-7; D is unresolved. The CDR3 length is 15 residues. With 4 bases removed from V and 5 bases from J, the gap between germline ends came to 18 bases. CDR1 and CDR2 (germline): SEHNR, FQNEAQ (reference sequence). The CDR3 loop reads CASSSFVVGKDEQYF. Written as DNA, the CDR3 is TGTGCCAGCAGCTCCTTTGTTGTAGGGAAGGACGAGCAGTACTTC.

Ten or more counts support this clonotype. The chain employs TRBV9 and TRBJ2-3, with TRBD2 identical over 11 bases. Trimming at V came to 0 bases and at J to 4 bases, leaving 4 bases not matched to a gene. The CDR3 contains 16 residues. From germline, CDR1 is SGDLS and CDR2 YYNGEE. The CDR3 DNA reads TGTGCCAGCAGCGTAGATAGCGGGAGGGCTTCAGATACGCAGTATTTT. It specifies CASSVDSGRASDTQYF.

This clonotype has just a few counts. The chain combines TRBV12-3 or TRBV12-4 with TRBJ2-7, with 7 bases that match TRBD2. V trimming: 0 bases; J trimming: 3 bases; junction bases outside the gene matches: 2. There are 14 residues in the CDR3. CDR3 in amino acids: CASSLAGGVYEQYF. In DNA, the CDR3 is TGTGCCAGCAGTTTAGCGGGAGGGGTCTACGAGCAGTACTTC.

This clonotype has just a few counts. The rearrangement links TRBV7-3 to TRBJ2-3, with 7 nucleotides matching TRBD1. The junction had 6 bases not matched to a gene; V was cut back by 4 bases and J by 8 bases. The V gene's germline CDR1 is SGHTA and CDR2 FQGTGA. The CDR3 is 13 residues long. This CDR3 reads CASSSDRFGTQYF. The DNA of the CDR3 is TGTGCCAGCAGCTCGGACAGGTTTGGTACGCAGTATTTT. The full variable domain, its missing parts supplied by reference TRBV7-3 and TRBJ2-3, is GAGVSQTPSNKVTEKGKYVELRCDPISGHTALYWYRQSLGQGPEFLIYFQGTGAADDSGLPNDRFFAVRPEGSVSTLKIQRTERGDSAVYLCASSSDRFGTQYFGPGTRLTVL.

This clonotype was seen many times. The chain combines TRBV4-2 with TRBJ1-5; a weak D match, TRBD1 (6 bases). The CDR3 loop spans 15 amino acids. Germline values: CDR1 LGHNA, CDR2 YNFKEQ. Trimming stripped 5 bases from V and 4 bases from J, with 15 bases between. CDR3: CASSSQQGSNQPQHF. DNA of the CDR3: TGTGCCAGCAGCTCTCAACAGGGATCTAATCAGCCCCAGCATTTT.